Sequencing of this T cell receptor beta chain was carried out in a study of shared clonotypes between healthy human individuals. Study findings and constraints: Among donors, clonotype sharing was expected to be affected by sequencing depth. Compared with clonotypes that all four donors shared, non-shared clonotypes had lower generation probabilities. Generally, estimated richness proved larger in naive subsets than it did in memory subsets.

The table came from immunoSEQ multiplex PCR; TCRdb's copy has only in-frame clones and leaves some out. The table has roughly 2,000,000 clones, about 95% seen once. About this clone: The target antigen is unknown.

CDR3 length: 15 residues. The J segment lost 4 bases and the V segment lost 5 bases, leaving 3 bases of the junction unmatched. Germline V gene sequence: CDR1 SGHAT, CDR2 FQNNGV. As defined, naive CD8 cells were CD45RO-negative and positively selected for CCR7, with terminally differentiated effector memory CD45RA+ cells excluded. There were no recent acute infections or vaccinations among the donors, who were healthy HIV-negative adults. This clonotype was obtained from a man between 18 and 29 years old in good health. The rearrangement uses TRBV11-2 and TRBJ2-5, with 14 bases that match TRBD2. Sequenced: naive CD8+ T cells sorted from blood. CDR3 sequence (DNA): TGTGCCAGCAGCGGTGGACTAGCGGGGGGAGAGACCCAGTACTTC. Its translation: CASSGGLAGGETQYF.